Listed below are T cell receptor beta chains from one sample, sequenced in a study of vaccination effects on CD4 cells after COVID-19. Antigens of these TCRs are unknown. The table came from immunoSEQ multiplex PCR; TCRdb's copy has only in-frame clones and leaves some out. The profile shows around 23,000 clones, more than 70% of them singletons. The material was CD4+ T cells from PBMCs cultured with a peptide pool, obtained before COVID-19 vaccination. The receptors were gathered from a human donor who had a prior SARS-CoV-2 infection. The CDR3 runs from the conserved cysteine through the conserved F or W. The D gene is left open where the match is weak. Rows may omit the clone size; those that give it use once, few, many or a size class.

d_call clone_size j_call v_call cdr3_nt cdr3_aa
NA NA TRBJ2-5 TRBV27 TGTGCCAGCACTTTTATCAGTTTCGAGACCCAGTACTTC CASTFISFETQYF
NA NA TRBJ2-7 TRBV12-5 TGTGCTAGTGGTTTGTCTGCCAGCTCCTACGAGCAGTACTTC CASGLSASSYEQYF
NA NA TRBJ2-3 TRBV11-3 TGTGCCAGCAGCTTAGGTGAGATGGAAGATACGCAGTATTTT CASSLGEMEDTQYF
TRBD2 NA TRBJ2-3 TRBV7-6 TGTGCCAGCTCGAGTTGGAGCGGGGGGGCCGATTTGACAGATACGCAGTATTTT CASSSWSGGADLTDTQYF
NA few TRBJ2-7 TRBV9 TGTGCCAGCAGCGTCGACCTGACAGTCGACCACGAGCAGTACTTC CASSVDLTVDHEQYF
TRBD2 few TRBJ2-1 TRBV5-1 TGCGCCAGCAGCCGACGAACTAGCGGGTCTTACAATGAGCAGTTCTTC CASSRRTSGSYNEQFF
NA few TRBJ1-4 TRBV5-4 TGTGCCAGCAGCTTGGGGGGGGCAACTAATGAAAAACTGTTTTTT CASSLGGATNEKLFF
NA NA TRBJ1-1 TRBV6-1 TGTGCCAGCAGTGAAACCGACCCCTGGACGAACACTGAAGCTTTCTTT CASSETDPWTNTEAFF
NA NA TRBJ2-3 TRBV7-3 TGTGCCAGCTCGTCGGGACACTACACAGATACGCAGTATTTT CASSSGHYTDTQYF
TRBD1 few TRBJ1-1 TRBV11-3 TGTGCCAGCAGCCCGGGACAGGGAAGGAACACTGAAGCTTTCTTT CASSPGQGRNTEAFF
TRBD2 NA TRBJ2-1 TRBV11-3 TGTGCCAGCAGCTTTGGGCCGGGGCTAGCGGGCACCTACAATGAGCAGTTCTTC CASSFGPGLAGTYNEQFF
NA few TRBJ1-6 TRBV23-1 TGCGCCAACATACAGGGAAGGAATTCACCCCTCCACTTT CANIQGRNSPLHF
TRBD2 NA TRBJ2-7 TRBV3-1/TRBV3-2 TGTGCCAGCAGCCAGAGACTAGCGGGTCCTTACGAGCAGTACTTC CASSQRLAGPYEQYF
NA NA TRBJ2-3 TRBV11-3 TGTGCCAGCAGCTTAGGGGGTCTAGATACGCAGTATTTT CASSLGGLDTQYF
TRBD2 NA TRBJ2-1 TRBV7-6 TGTGCCAGCAGCAAACTAGCGGGGGCGTTAGTTGAGCAGTTCTTC CASSKLAGALVEQFF
TRBD1 NA TRBJ2-5 TRBV6-5 TGTGCCAGCGGGGACAGGGTAACAGAGACCCAGTACTTC CASGDRVTETQYF
NA NA TRBJ2-6 TRBV3-1/TRBV3-2 TGTGCCAGCAGCGATTACGGGGGCTCTGGGGCCAACGTCCTGACTTTC CASSDYGGSGANVLTF
NA NA TRBJ2-3 TRBV15 TGTGCCACCAGCAGAGTAGGGAATGCGCAGTATTTT CATSRVGNAQYF
TRBD2 few TRBJ2-1 TRBV10-3 TGTGCCATCAGTGAAATGGGACTAGCGGAATCGTACAATGAGCAGTTCTTC CAISEMGLAESYNEQFF
NA NA TRBJ2-5 TRBV12-5 TGTGCTAGTGGTTTGGTAGTGTCCAGCGGGCAAGAGACCCAGTACTTC CASGLVVSSGQETQYF
TRBD1 NA TRBJ2-5 TRBV5-1 TGCGCCAGCAGCGGGACAGTACAAGAGACCCAGTACTTC CASSGTVQETQYF
TRBD1 NA TRBJ2-3 TRBV2 TGTGCCAGCCCTCAGACAGGGTTTCGGACAGATACGCAGTATTTT CASPQTGFRTDTQYF
NA NA TRBJ1-2 TRBV7-9 TGTGCCAGCAGCGTTACAGGGAACTATGGCTACACCTTC CASSVTGNYGYTF
NA few TRBJ1-2 TRBV5-1 TGCGCCAGCAGCCCCCGGGGACCGCTACCCTATGGCTACACCTTC CASSPRGPLPYGYTF
NA once TRBJ1-1 TRBV28 TGTGCCAGCAGCCACGCTTCTACTATCTCCTTGAACACTGAAGCTTTCTTT CASSHASTISLNTEAFF
NA NA TRBJ1-2 TRBV5-5 TGTGCCAGCAGCTTGGATGAGGGGAGAATCTATGGCTACACCTTC CASSLDEGRIYGYTF
TRBD1 NA TRBJ1-2 TRBV6-5 TGTGCCAGCAGTTACGCCAGGGGGCTTGGCTACACCTTC CASSYARGLGYTF
NA NA TRBJ1-5 TRBV6-6 TGTGCCAGTCGACAAATCAATCAGCCCCAGCATTTT CASRQINQPQHF
NA NA TRBJ2-2 TRBV9 TGTGCCAGCAGCGCCTTCCTATCTCGAGGGGGGGAGCTGTTTTTT CASSAFLSRGGELFF
NA NA TRBJ1-1 TRBV5-1 TGCGCCAGCAGCTCGGATGTGACGCGGCGATGGAACACTGAAGCTTTCTTT CASSSDVTRRWNTEAFF
NA few TRBJ2-2 TRBV5-1 TGCGCCAGCAGCAACCCCAGGGGAGCCGGGGAGCTGTTTTTT CASSNPRGAGELFF
NA NA TRBJ2-1 TRBV7-2 TGTGCCAGCAGCAATGGGCTAACCTTTAACAATGAGCAGTTCTTC CASSNGLTFNNEQFF
TRBD1 NA TRBJ2-3 TRBV7-2 TGTGCCAGCAGCTTAGCGACAGGGGGAAGGGATACGCAGTATTTT CASSLATGGRDTQYF
NA NA TRBJ2-1 TRBV9 TGTGCCAGCAGCGCATGGGGGATGAGCTCCTACAATGAGCAGTTCTTC CASSAWGMSSYNEQFF
NA NA TRBJ2-5 TRBV11-1 TGTGCCAGCAGCTACCAGGACTCCCTTAAGACCCAGTACTTC CASSYQDSLKTQYF
NA NA TRBJ1-1 TRBV11-3 TGTGCCAGCAGCCAGACAGTAAACACTGAAGCTTTCTTT CASSQTVNTEAFF
NA NA TRBJ1-5 TRBV19 TGTGCCAGTAGTATAGATAGGTGGGGTGCCCAGCATTTT CASSIDRWGAQHF
NA NA TRBJ1-1 TRBV19 TGTGCCAGTAGCACCAGGGCAGGGTGGACTGAAGCTTTCTTT CASSTRAGWTEAFF
NA NA TRBJ2-7 TRBV20-1 TGCAGTGCTGAGGGTTACTACGAGCAGTACTTC CSAEGYYEQYF
NA NA TRBJ2-7 TRBV20-1 TGCAGTGCTAGTCCGGAGGGCCCCTATGCGATATACGAGCAGTACTTC CSASPEGPYAIYEQYF
NA few TRBJ1-4 TRBV27 TGTGCCAGCAGTCTCATGGGCAGTGGGAATGAAAAACTGTTTTTT CASSLMGSGNEKLFF
NA NA TRBJ2-2 TRBV6-5 TGTGCCAGCAGCCAAAGGACGGCCGGGGAGCTGTTTTTT CASSQRTAGELFF